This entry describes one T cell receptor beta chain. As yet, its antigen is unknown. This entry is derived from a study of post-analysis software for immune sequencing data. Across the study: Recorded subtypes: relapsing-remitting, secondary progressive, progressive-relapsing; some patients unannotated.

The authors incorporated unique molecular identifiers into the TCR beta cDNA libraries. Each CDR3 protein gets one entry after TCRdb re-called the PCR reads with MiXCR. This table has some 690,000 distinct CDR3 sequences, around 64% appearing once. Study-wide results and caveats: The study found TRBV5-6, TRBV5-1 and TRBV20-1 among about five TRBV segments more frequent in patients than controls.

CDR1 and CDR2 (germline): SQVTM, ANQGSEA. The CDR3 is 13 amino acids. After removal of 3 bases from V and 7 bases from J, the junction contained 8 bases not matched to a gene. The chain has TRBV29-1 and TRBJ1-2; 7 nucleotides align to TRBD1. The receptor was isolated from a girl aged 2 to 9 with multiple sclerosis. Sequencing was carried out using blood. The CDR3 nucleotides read TGCAGCGTTGACGTACAGGGGAGTCCTGGCTACACCTTC. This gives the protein CSVDVQGSPGYTF.